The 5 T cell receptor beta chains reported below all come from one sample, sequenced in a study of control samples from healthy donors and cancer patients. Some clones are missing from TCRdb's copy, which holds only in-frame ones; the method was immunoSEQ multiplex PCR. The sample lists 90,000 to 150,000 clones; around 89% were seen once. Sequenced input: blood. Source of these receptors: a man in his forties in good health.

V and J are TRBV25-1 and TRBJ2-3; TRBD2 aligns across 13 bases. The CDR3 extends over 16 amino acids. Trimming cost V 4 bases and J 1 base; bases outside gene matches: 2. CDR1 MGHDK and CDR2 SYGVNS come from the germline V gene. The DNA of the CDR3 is TGTGCCAGCAGTGCACTAGCGGGGGGGGGCACAGATACGCAGTATTTT. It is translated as CASSALAGGGTDTQYF.

The DNA for the CDR3 is TGTGCCTGGAGTGTAAGGTGGGGCGAGCAGTACTTC. Protein product: CAWSVRWGEQYF. The chain carries TRBV30 and TRBJ2-7; no clear D. Deletions cut 0 bases from V and 6 bases from J, with 9 bases between. The CDR3 contains 12 residues. Looked up from germline, CDR1 is GTSNPN and CDR2 is SVGIG (reference sequence).

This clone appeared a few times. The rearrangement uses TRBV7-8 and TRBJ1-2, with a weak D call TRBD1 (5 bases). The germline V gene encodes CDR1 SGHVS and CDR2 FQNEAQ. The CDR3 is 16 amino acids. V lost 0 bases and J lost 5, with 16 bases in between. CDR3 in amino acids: CASSLARMTATYGYTF. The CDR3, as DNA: TGTGCCAGCAGCTTAGCGCGTATGACAGCCACTTATGGCTACACCTTC.

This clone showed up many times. The CDR3 DNA is TGCGCCAGCAGCTGGACGACAGGATCCTACGAGCAGTACTTC. The encoded protein is CASSWTTGSYEQYF. The rearrangement links TRBV5-1 to TRBJ2-7; D might be TRBD1 (6 bases). Between the trimmed V and J ends, which lost 3 bases and 1 base, there was a span of 11 bases. Germline V gives CDR1 SGHRS, CDR2 YFSETQ. The CDR3 is 14 residues long.

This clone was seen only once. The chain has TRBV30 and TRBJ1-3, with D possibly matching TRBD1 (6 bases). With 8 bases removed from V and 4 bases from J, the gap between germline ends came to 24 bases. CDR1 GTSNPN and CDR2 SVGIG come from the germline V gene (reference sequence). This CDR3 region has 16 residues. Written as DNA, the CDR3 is TGTGCCGGACGGGGGGGCCGGTCCGAAGGGGGAAACACCATATATTTT. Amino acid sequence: CAGRGGRSEGGNTIYF.